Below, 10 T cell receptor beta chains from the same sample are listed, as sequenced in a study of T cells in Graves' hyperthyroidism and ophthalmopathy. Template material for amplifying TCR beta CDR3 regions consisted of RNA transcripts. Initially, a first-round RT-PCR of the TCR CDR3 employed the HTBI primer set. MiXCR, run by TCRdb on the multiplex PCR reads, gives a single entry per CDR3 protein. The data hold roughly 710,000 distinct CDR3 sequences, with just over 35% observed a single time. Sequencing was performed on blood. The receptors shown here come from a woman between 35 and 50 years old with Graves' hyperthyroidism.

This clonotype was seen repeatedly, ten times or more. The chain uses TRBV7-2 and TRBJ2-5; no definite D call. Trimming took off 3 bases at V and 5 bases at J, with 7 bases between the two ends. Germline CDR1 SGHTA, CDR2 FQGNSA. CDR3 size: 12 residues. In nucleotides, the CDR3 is TGTGCCAGCAGCTTTAGTCAGGAGACCCAGTACTTC. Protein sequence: CASSFSQETQYF.

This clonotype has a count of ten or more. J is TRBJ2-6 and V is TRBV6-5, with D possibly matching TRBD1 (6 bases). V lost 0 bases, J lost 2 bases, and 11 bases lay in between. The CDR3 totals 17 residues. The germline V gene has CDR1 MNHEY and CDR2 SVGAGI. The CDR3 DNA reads TGTGCCAGCAGTTACTCGTCGTGGACAGCTGGGGCCAACGTCCTGACTTTC. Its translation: CASSYSSWTAGANVLTF.

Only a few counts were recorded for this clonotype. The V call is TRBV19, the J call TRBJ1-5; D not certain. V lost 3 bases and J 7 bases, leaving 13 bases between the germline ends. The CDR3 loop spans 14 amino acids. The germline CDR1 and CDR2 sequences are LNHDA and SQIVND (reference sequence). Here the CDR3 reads CASSIFDGRQPQHF. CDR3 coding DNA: TGTGCCAGTAGTATTTTCGATGGGCGACAGCCCCAGCATTTT.

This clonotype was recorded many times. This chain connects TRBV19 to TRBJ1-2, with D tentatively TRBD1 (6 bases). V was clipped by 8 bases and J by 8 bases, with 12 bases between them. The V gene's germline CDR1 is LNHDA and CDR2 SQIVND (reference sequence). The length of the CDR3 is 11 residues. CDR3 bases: TGTGCCAGTCGGCAGGGGCAAGGCTACACCTTC. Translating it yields CASRQGQGYTF.

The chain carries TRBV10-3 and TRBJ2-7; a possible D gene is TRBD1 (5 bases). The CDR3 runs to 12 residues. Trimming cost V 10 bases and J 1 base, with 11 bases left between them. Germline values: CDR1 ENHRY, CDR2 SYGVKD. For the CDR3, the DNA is TGTGCCAGCGAGAGACAGTCCTACGAGCAGTACTTC. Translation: CASERQSYEQYF.

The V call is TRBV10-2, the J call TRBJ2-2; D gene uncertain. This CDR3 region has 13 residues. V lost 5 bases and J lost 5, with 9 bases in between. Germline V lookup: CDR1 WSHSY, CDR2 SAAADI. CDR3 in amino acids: CASSITGTGELFF. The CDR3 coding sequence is TGCGCCAGCAGTATTACTGGAACCGGGGAGCTGTTTTTT.

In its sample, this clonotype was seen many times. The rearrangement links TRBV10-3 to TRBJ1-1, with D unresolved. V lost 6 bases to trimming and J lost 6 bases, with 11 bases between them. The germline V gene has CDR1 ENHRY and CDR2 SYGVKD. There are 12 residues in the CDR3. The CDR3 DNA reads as TGTGCCATCAGCTCGGTCGGAGCTGAAGCTTTCTTT. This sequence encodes CAISSVGAEAFF.

Here the CDR3 reads CATSFGLNEQFF. The CDR3 DNA reads TGTGCCACCAGTTTCGGACTGAATGAGCAGTTCTTC. This sequence joins TRBV24-1 and TRBJ2-1, with D possibly being TRBD2 (5 bases). Deletions cut 6 bases from V and 7 bases from J, with 9 bases between. The germline V gene has CDR1 KGHDR and CDR2 SFDVKD. This CDR3 is built from 12 residues.

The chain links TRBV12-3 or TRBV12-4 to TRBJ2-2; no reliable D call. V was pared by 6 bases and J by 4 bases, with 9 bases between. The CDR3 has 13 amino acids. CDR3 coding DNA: TGTGCCAGCAGGTCCCGGGTCACCGGGGAGCTGTTTTTT. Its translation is CASRSRVTGELFF.

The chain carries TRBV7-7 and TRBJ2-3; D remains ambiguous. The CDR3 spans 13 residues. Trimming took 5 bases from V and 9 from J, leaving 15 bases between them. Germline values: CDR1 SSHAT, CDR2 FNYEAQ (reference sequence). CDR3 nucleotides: TGTGCCAGCAGCCAAGATGCCCTCACGACGCAGTATTTT. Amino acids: CASSQDALTTQYF. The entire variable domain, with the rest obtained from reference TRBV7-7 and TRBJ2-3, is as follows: GAGVSQSPRYKVTKRGQDVTLRCDPISSHATLYWYQQALGQGPEFLTYFNYEAQPDKSGLPSDRFSAERPEGSISTLTIQRTEQRDSAMYRCASSQDALTTQYFGPGTRLTVL.